This T cell receptor (beta chain) was identified in a study of T cell clones after liver transplantation. The wider study: Pre-transplant mixed lymphocyte reactions yielded third-party-reactive TCRbeta sequences as comparators for graft-donor-reactive sequences. Blood was drawn pre-transplant, before withdrawal, and after full or failed withdrawal.

Points on this clone: The antigen is not known.

Whole-study findings and limits: Migration into the graft, not deletion, may explain lost graft donor-reactive T cells.

Germline values: CDR1 SEHNR, CDR2 FQNEAQ (reference sequence). The CDR3 consists of 16 residues. The junction had 5 bases not matched to a gene; V was cut back by 4 bases and J by 3 bases. The repertoire was sequenced with immunoSEQ multiplex PCR; TCRdb's copy has only in-frame clones and lacks some. This sample has 24,000 or so clones, with around 63% found just once. The sequenced sample was CD4+ T cells from blood, obtained before liver transplant. The TCR was taken from a human donor who received a liver transplant. The chain combines TRBV7-9 with TRBJ2-6; TRBD1 matches 8 bases. This CDR3 is CASSSGGLSGANVLTF. The DNA of the CDR3 is TGTGCCAGCAGCTCAGGGGGCCTCAGTGGGGCCAACGTCCTGACTTTC.